This TCR beta chain was sequenced in a study of blood T cells in healthy people across ages. The V and J ends lost 8 bases and 2 bases, in that order; junction bases with no gene match: 7. Germline assignment: CDR1 ENHRY and CDR2 SYGVKD. This CDR3 region has 14 residues. Whole-study results and caveats: Compared with aged donors, long-lived donors showed fewer expanded clones, suggesting selection.

Together with a sample-barcoded 5' primer, a J-beta primer mix was included in a second PCR lasting about 6 to 11 cycles. TCRdb processed the 5' RACE reads anew with MiXCR; each CDR3 protein has one entry. The sample records around 580,000 distinct CDR3 sequences, 40% to 55% being singletons. About this clonotype itself: The antigen is undetermined.

The rearrangement uses TRBV10-3 and TRBJ2-3; 7 bases map to TRBD1. The clonotype comes from a man aged 80 or over in good health. The sample taken for sequencing was blood. The CDR3 DNA reads TGTGCCATCTCGCCAGGGGGACACACAGATACGCAGTATTTT. Its translation is CAISPGGHTDTQYF.